This TCR beta chain was sequenced for a study of blood T cells in healthy people across ages. A J-beta primer mix and a sample-barcoded 5' primer were used in a second PCR of about 6 to 12 cycles. Every individual sample yielded 3 million or more paired-end reads (each containing CDR3). MiXCR was run by TCRdb on the 5' RACE reads, yielding one entry per CDR3 protein. The data show about a million distinct CDR3 sequences, with roughly 51% seen just once and 20% to 25% held by the top ten. CDR3 length equals 19 residues. Sample: blood. This clonotype originated in a woman aged 60-70 years in good health. This chain uses TRBV21-1 with TRBJ2-3; the D call in the table, TRBD2, was not verified against the DNA. TRBV21-1 is flagged as a pseudogene. CDR3 amino acids: CASSTEEEDSRVSTDTQYF. CDR3 nucleotides: TGTGCCAGCAGCACGGAGGAAGAGGACTCACGGGTTAGCACAGATACGCAGTATTTT.